The 18 T cell receptor beta chains below come from one sample, sequenced in a study of T cell clones after liver transplantation. The repertoire was sequenced with immunoSEQ multiplex PCR; TCRdb's copy has only in-frame clones and lacks some. The sample shows about 99,000 clones, roughly four fifths of them seen only once. Specimen: CD4+ T cells from blood, collected around 4 years after liver transplant. The source is a human patient who received a liver transplant. Among the T cells, some may be from the graft donor.

This clone was seen only a few times. The rearrangement joins TRBV13 to TRBJ1-1; D not certain. CDR1 is PRHDT and CDR2 is FYEKMQ in the germline V gene (reference sequence). Trimming shortened V by 2 bases and J by 7 bases, and 11 bases separated the two germline ends. The CDR3 consists of 13 residues. DNA of the CDR3: TGTGCCAGCAGCTTACCCGGGAAGGGTGAAGCTTTCTTT. It yields the protein CASSLPGKGEAFF.

This chain links TRBV11-1 with TRBJ2-3; D not resolved. This CDR3 is built from 13 residues. Trimming removed 6 bases from V and 6 bases from J, with 13 bases in between. Per germline, CDR1 SGHAT and CDR2 FQDESV (reference sequence). CDR3 nucleotide sequence: TGTGCCAGCAGTTCCAGACGGGTGGATACGCAGTATTTT. This codes for CASSSRRVDTQYF.

V usage is TRBV6-6 and J usage is TRBJ2-5, with 10 bases fitting TRBD1. J gave up 3 bases and V 5 bases, and 9 bases lay outside the gene matches. There are 16 residues in the CDR3. Per the germline V gene, CDR1 is MNHNY and CDR2 is SVGAGI (reference sequence). The CDR3 nucleotides read TGTGCCAGCAGTCCCTTGACAGGGGGCTTCGAAGAGACCCAGTACTTC. It specifies CASSPLTGGFEETQYF.

J is TRBJ2-7 and V is TRBV6-1; TRBD1 or TRBD2 may be the D gene (6 bases each). Germline V lookup: CDR1 MNHNS, CDR2 SASEGT. Trimming stripped 4 bases from V and 7 bases from J, with 20 bases between. The CDR3 is 15 residues long. CDR3 nucleotide sequence: TGTGCCAGCAGTGGTAGGTCGTTGGGGGCGGGGGAGCAGTACTTC. It specifies CASSGRSLGAGEQYF.

In this sample, this clone turned up once. The V and J genes are TRBV13 and TRBJ1-1; maybe TRBD1 (5 bases). The CDR3 has 15 residues. From germline, CDR1 is PRHDT and CDR2 FYEKMQ (reference sequence). The ends were cut back, 3 bases at V and 7 bases at J, with 18 bases in the middle. CDR3 sequence: CASSFMVLGGIEAFF. As DNA, the CDR3 is TGTGCCAGCAGCTTTATGGTCCTGGGGGGTATTGAAGCTTTCTTT. The full variable domain, in which reference TRBV13 and TRBJ1-1 provide the parts outside the CDR3, is AAGVIQSPRHLIKEKRETATLKCYPIPRHDTVYWYQQGPGQDPQFLISFYEKMQSDKGSIPDRFSAQQFSDYHSELNMSSLELGDSALYFCASSFMVLGGIEAFFGQGTRLTVV.

The chain recombines TRBV4-2 with TRBJ2-1; D is unclear. This CDR3 is built from 16 residues. Germline CDR1 is LGHNA and CDR2 is YNFKEQ. Trimming shortened V by 0 bases and J by 6 bases, and 15 bases separated the two germline ends. The CDR3 nucleotides are TGTGCCAGCAGCCAAGACAGCGTCAGTCCGGTCAATGAGCAGTTCTTC. Protein sequence: CASSQDSVSPVNEQFF.

This clone was seen a few times. This sequence joins TRBV29-1 and TRBJ1-2; D remains unclear. There are 12 residues in the CDR3. The germline CDR1 and CDR2 sequences are SQVTM and ANQGSEA. Deletions cut 2 bases from V and 4 bases from J, with 8 bases between. CDR3 coding DNA: TGCAGCGTTGAATTAAGACCCTATGGCTACACCTTC. It codes for CSVELRPYGYTF.

As to this clone: This CDR3 is also generated by other DNA sequences in the sample. The CDR3 protein is CASSLVVSPYEQYF. The CDR3 region has the DNA TGCGCCAGCAGCTTGGTGGTCAGTCCCTACGAGCAGTACTTC. The chain combines TRBV5-1 with TRBJ2-7, with D unclear. Trimming took 0 bases from V and 2 from J, leaving 9 bases between them. The CDR3 has 14 residues. Germline loops: CDR1 SGHRS, CDR2 YFSETQ.

This clone was counted once. This chain connects TRBV6-6 to TRBJ1-4, with no clear D. CDR3 size: 16 residues. Between the trimmed V and J ends, which lost 4 bases and 0 bases, there was a span of 12 bases. Germline V gene sequence: CDR1 MNHNY, CDR2 SVGAGI (reference sequence). In DNA form, the CDR3 reads TGTGCCAGCAGTTTCGGTACCGGGACAACTAATGAAAAACTGTTTTTT. It specifies CASSFGTGTTNEKLFF.

This rearrangement joins TRBV4-3 to TRBJ1-2; D might be TRBD1 (6 bases). The germline V gene encodes CDR1 LGHNA and CDR2 YSLEER. CDR3 size: 16 residues. The ends were cut back, 0 bases at V and 7 bases at J, with 18 bases in the middle. CDR3 DNA sequence: TGCGCCAGCAGCCAAGATTGGGGGGGGCGGTTCTCTGGCTACACCTTC. Its translation is CASSQDWGGRFSGYTF.

The V and J genes are TRBV5-4 and TRBJ2-3; TRBD1 matches 10 bases. The germline V gene has CDR1 SGHNT and CDR2 YYREEE (reference sequence). V lost 3 bases to trimming and J lost 4 bases; unmatched junction nucleotides: 11. The CDR3 extends over 17 amino acids. The CDR3 DNA is TGTGCCAGCAGCTGGGGACAGGGGAGGATCTCGGCAGATACGCAGTATTTT. Translation: CASSWGQGRISADTQYF.

The rearrangement uses TRBV4-2 and TRBJ2-7, with D possibly matching TRBD1 (5 bases). Trimming stripped 0 bases from V and 3 bases from J, with 9 bases between. The CDR3 runs 14 residues. Per germline, CDR1 LGHNA and CDR2 YNFKEQ. The CDR3 loop reads CASSQESTGYEQYF. CDR3 in DNA: TGTGCCAGCAGCCAAGAGAGTACAGGCTACGAGCAGTACTTC.

J is TRBJ2-7 and V is TRBV5-4, with TRBD2 identical over 8 bases. CDR1 and CDR2 from the germline V gene are SGHNT and YYREEE (reference sequence). This CDR3 region has 14 residues. The V gene end was trimmed by 5 bases and the J gene end by 5 bases; junction bases not matched to a gene: 9. CDR3 region: CASRERESGDEQYF. As DNA, the CDR3 is TGTGCCAGCAGAGAGCGGGAGAGCGGGGACGAGCAGTACTTC.

The rearrangement uses TRBV19 and TRBJ2-5; 8 positions match TRBD1. The CDR3 is 18 residues long. With V trimmed by 4 bases and J by 4 bases, 17 bases remained unmatched. Germline lookup yields CDR1 LNHDA and CDR2 SQIVND (reference sequence). Here the CDR3 reads CASSTDRGRDLTRETQYF. CDR3 nucleotide sequence: TGTGCCAGTAGTACCGACAGGGGCCGGGATTTAACCCGAGAGACCCAGTACTTC.

This clone was recorded a few times. The chain uses TRBV2 and TRBJ2-1; D is unclear. The CDR3 is made up of 14 amino acids. Germline V CDR1 and CDR2: SNHLY, FYNNEI. The V and J ends lost 10 bases and 0 bases respectively, with 13 bases between them. CDR3 DNA: TGTGCCACCGACGGCGCTAGCTCCTACAATGAGCAGTTCTTC. This encodes CATDGASSYNEQFF.

The gene calls are TRBV5-4 and TRBJ2-2, with TRBD2 matching 11 bases. Germline V gene lookup returns CDR1 SGHNT and CDR2 YYREEE (reference sequence). J was trimmed by 6 bases and V by 1 base; bases with no gene match: 8. This CDR3 contains 17 residues. CDR3 region: CASSLLSSGRRAGELFF. CDR3 coding DNA: TGTGCCAGCAGCTTGCTTTCTAGCGGGAGGAGGGCCGGGGAGCTGTTTTTT. Full variable domain (missing parts from reference TRBV5-4 and TRBJ2-2): ETGVTQSPTHLIKTRGQQVTLRCSSQSGHNTVSWYQQALGQGPQFIFQYYREEENGRGNFPPRFSGLQFPNYSSELNVNALELDDSALYLCASSLLSSGRRAGELFFGEGSRLTVL.

The chain combines TRBV7-2 with TRBJ1-4, with D tentatively TRBD1 (6 bases). V shed 5 bases and J shed 4 bases, with 14 bases lying between them. The germline gives CDR1 SGHTA, CDR2 FQGNSA. CDR3 length equals 15 residues. This CDR3 is CASSPLDRFNEKLFF. In nucleotides, the CDR3 is TGTGCCAGCAGCCCGCTAGACAGGTTTAATGAAAAACTGTTTTTT.

This chain joins TRBV18 and TRBJ2-1; possibly TRBD1 or TRBD2 for D (5 bases each). CDR3 size: 15 residues. In germline, CDR1 is KGHSH, CDR2 LQKENI. With 3 bases removed from V and 4 bases from J, the gap between germline ends came to 13 bases. The CDR3 loop is CASSPLSGRYNEQFF. CDR3 bases: TGTGCCAGCTCACCTTTATCAGGGAGATACAATGAGCAGTTCTTC. Complete variable domain (other parts from reference TRBV18 and TRBJ2-1): NAGVMQNPRHLVRRRGQEARLRCSPMKGHSHVYWYRQLPEEGLKFMVYLQKENIIDESGMPKERFSAEFPKEGPSILRIQQVVRGDSAAYFCASSPLSGRYNEQFFGPGTRLTVL.